Below, 30 T cell receptor beta chains from the same sample are listed, as sequenced in a study of blood T cell repertoires in COVID-19. Method: immunoSEQ multiplex PCR; TCRdb's copy keeps in-frame clones and lacks some. The top ten hold approximately 0.62% of the sample, which has 150,000 or so clones, about 87% seen once. Sequencing was performed on peripheral blood. The receptors come from a man in his sixties with COVID-19, enrolled during active disease.

DNA of the CDR3: TGTGCCAGCTCACCACCAGGGGTCACTGAAGCTTTCTTT. Translating it yields CASSPPGVTEAFF. The V gene is TRBV18, the J gene TRBJ1-1; TRBD1 might be the D (5 bases). The germline V and J ends were trimmed by 0 bases and 4 bases, with 6 bases remaining between them. The CDR3 is 13 residues long. Looked up from germline, CDR1 is KGHSH and CDR2 is LQKENI.

V usage is TRBV28 and J usage is TRBJ2-1; D might be TRBD2 (6 bases). Germline V gene lookup returns CDR1 MDHEN and CDR2 SYDVKM. The CDR3 extends over 11 amino acids. Trimming cost V 5 bases and J 14 bases, with 13 bases left between them. DNA for the CDR3: TGTGCCAGCAGTAGGGAGTCTAGCGAGTTCTTC. Protein: CASSRESSEFF.

The chain carries TRBV4-3 and TRBJ2-7; D remains ambiguous. The CDR3 contains 13 residues. Trimming removed 1 base at V and 1 base at J, with 5 bases between. CDR1 is LGHNA and CDR2 is YSLEER in the germline V gene. CDR3 in DNA: TGCGCCAGCAGCCAAGGGCTTTCCTACGAGCAGTACTTC. Translated: CASSQGLSYEQYF.

CDR3 protein: CASSLWVWRAAYNEQFF. Written as DNA, the CDR3 is TGTGCCAGCAGCTTATGGGTTTGGCGGGCAGCCTACAATGAGCAGTTCTTC. This chain links TRBV13 with TRBJ2-1, with D possibly matching TRBD2 (5 bases). The CDR3 is 17 residues long. The V end was cut by 2 bases, the J end by 2 bases, with 16 bases between. The germline gives CDR1 PRHDT, CDR2 FYEKMQ (reference sequence).

The chain is built from TRBV7-6 and TRBJ2-2; D may be TRBD2 (6 bases). With 1 base removed from V and 8 bases from J, the gap between germline ends came to 14 bases. From germline, CDR1 is SGHVS and CDR2 FNYEAQ. The CDR3 is 15 amino acids. CDR3 loop: CASSLGAGLAGELFF. CDR3 in DNA: TGTGCCAGCAGCTTAGGTGCGGGATTAGCAGGGGAGCTGTTTTTT. Looking up the rest from reference TRBV7-6 and TRBJ2-2 gives the full variable domain: GAGVSQSPRYKVTKRGQDVALRCDPISGHVSLYWYRQALGQGPEFLTYFNYEAQQDKSGLPNDRFSAERPEGSISTLTIQRTEQRDSAMYRCASSLGAGLAGELFFGEGSRLTVL.

This clone was detected once. V is TRBV7-2 and J is TRBJ2-7; 11 nucleotides line up with TRBD2. With V trimmed by 1 base and J by 6 bases, 2 bases remained unmatched. Germline-derived CDR1 and CDR2 are SGHTA and FQGNSA. This CDR3 comprises 14 residues. CDR3 DNA sequence: TGTGCCAGCAGCTTAGGTAGCGGGAGGGCCGAGCAGTACTTC. This sequence encodes CASSLGSGRAEQYF.

J is TRBJ2-7 and V is TRBV6-2 or TRBV6-3; 10 bases agree with TRBD1. J lost 4 bases, V lost 5 bases, and 14 bases had no gene match. The CDR3 is 17 residues long. The V gene's germline CDR1 is MNHEY and CDR2 SVGEGT. The CDR3 here is CASSTGQGSSNWYEQYF. In DNA, the CDR3 is TGTGCCAGCAGTACGGGACAGGGGTCGTCTAATTGGTACGAGCAGTACTTC.

The V gene is TRBV18, the J gene TRBJ1-1, with D possibly being TRBD1 (5 bases). The length of the CDR3 is 15 residues. Per germline, CDR1 KGHSH and CDR2 LQKENI. Deletions cut 2 bases from V and 5 bases from J, with 15 bases between. CDR3 nucleotides: TGTGCCAGCTCACCAGTCGGGGGGAGAGGGACTGAAGCTTTCTTT. It translates to CASSPVGGRGTEAFF.

This clone was seen only a few times. The chain has TRBV7-2 and TRBJ2-7; 9 bases line up with TRBD1. Looked up from germline, CDR1 is SGHTA and CDR2 is FQGNSA. The V gene end was trimmed by 5 bases and the J gene end by 7 bases; junction bases not matched to a gene: 9. The CDR3 sequence is 14 residues long. CDR3 protein: CASSPGTGYQEQYF. The CDR3 region has the DNA TGTGCCAGCAGCCCCGGGACAGGGTACCAAGAGCAGTACTTC. The variable domain in full, with the rest retrieved from reference TRBV7-2 and TRBJ2-7, is GAGVSQSPSNKVTEKGKDVELRCDPISGHTALYWYRQSLGQGLEFLIYFQGNSAPDKSGLPSDRFSAERTGGSVSTLTIQRTQQEDSAVYLCASSPGTGYQEQYFGPGTRLTVT.

This clone showed up just once. V usage is TRBV18 and J usage is TRBJ1-1; a possible D gene is TRBD1 (5 bases). Germline lookup yields CDR1 KGHSH and CDR2 LQKENI. This CDR3 has 15 amino acids. Between the trimmed V and J ends, which lost 1 base and 1 base, there was a span of 10 bases. CDR3 in DNA: TGTGCCAGCTCACCACTCGGCCAGGGGAACACTGAAGCTTTCTTT. Translated, it gives CASSPLGQGNTEAFF.

This clone has just a few counts. The chain is built from TRBV19 and TRBJ1-1, with 7 bases aligning to TRBD1. Trimming took 8 bases from V and 0 from J; bases not matched to a gene: 6. The CDR3 contains 14 residues. The germline V gene encodes CDR1 LNHDA and CDR2 SQIVND (reference sequence). The CDR3 DNA reads as TGTGCCAGTTATGGGACAGCCATGAACACTGAAGCTTTCTTT. Its translation: CASYGTAMNTEAFF.

The chain recombines TRBV18 with TRBJ1-6, with D uncertain. Trimming shortened V by 3 bases and J by 6 bases, and 9 bases separated the two germline ends. The CDR3 has 14 amino acids. CDR1 is KGHSH, CDR2 LQKENI, per germline. CDR3 loop: CASSPSRRNSPLHF. The CDR3 DNA follows: TGTGCCAGCTCACCGAGCAGGCGTAATTCACCCCTCCACTTT.

This clone showed up just once. V is TRBV4-3 and J is TRBJ1-1, with 7 bases aligning to TRBD1. Germline CDR1 is LGHNA and CDR2 is YSLEER. The V gene end was trimmed by 4 bases and the J gene end by 4 bases; junction bases not matched to a gene: 6. The CDR3 is 14 residues long. CDR3 sequence (DNA): TGCGCCAGCAGCCCAGCAGGGGGTGGCACTGAAGCTTTCTTT. This sequence encodes CASSPAGGGTEAFF.

The chain carries TRBV4-3 and TRBJ1-2; D is perhaps TRBD1 (6 bases). The V and J ends lost 1 base and 4 bases respectively, with 22 bases between them. The CDR3 totals 18 residues. In germline, CDR1 is LGHNA, CDR2 YSLEER. For the CDR3, the DNA is TGCGCCAGCAGCCAAGTTTATGGGCAACAGGGAGAAACCTATGGCTACACCTTC. Its protein is CASSQVYGQQGETYGYTF.

V gene TRBV24-1 combines with J gene TRBJ1-1; 7 nucleotides agree with TRBD1. Germline values: CDR1 KGHDR, CDR2 SFDVKD. This CDR3 comprises 15 residues. V shed 3 bases and J 8 bases; nucleotides not matched to a gene: 11. CDR3 sequence: CATSDKGTGVTEAFF. The CDR3 DNA reads TGTGCCACCAGTGATAAAGGAACAGGGGTAACAGAAGCTTTCTTT.

The J gene is TRBJ1-1, the V gene TRBV2, with 7 bases aligning to TRBD1. The CDR3 is 13 residues long. Germline lookup yields CDR1 SNHLY and CDR2 FYNNEI. With V trimmed by 5 bases and J by 5 bases, 5 bases remained unmatched. As DNA, the CDR3 is TGTGCCAGCAGTTTACAGGGGCCGACTGAAGCTTTCTTT. Protein product: CASSLQGPTEAFF.

The chain employs TRBV28 and TRBJ1-4; 9 nucleotides agree with TRBD1. The CDR3 covers 16 residues. From germline, CDR1 is MDHEN and CDR2 SYDVKM. With V trimmed by 6 bases and J by 4 bases, 9 bases remained unmatched. CDR3 loop: CASRHRGRTLNEKLFF. The CDR3 nucleotides read TGTGCCAGCAGACACAGGGGGCGGACGCTTAATGAAAAACTGTTTTTT.

The chain recombines TRBV6-4 with TRBJ1-1; D is undetermined. The V gene lost 6 bases and the J gene lost 6 bases, with 14 bases spanning the gap. Germline CDR1 and CDR2: MRHNA and SNTAGT. The CDR3 totals 13 residues. This chain's CDR3 is CASSPQLNSEAFF. CDR3 bases: TGTGCCAGCAGCCCACAGCTAAACTCTGAAGCTTTCTTT.

The chain joins TRBV19 to TRBJ1-2; possible D gene TRBD1, 6 bases. The ends were cut back, 5 bases at V and 7 bases at J, with 14 bases in the middle. Germline values: CDR1 LNHDA, CDR2 SQIVND (reference sequence). The CDR3 consists of 13 residues. This CDR3 is CASSPRQELGYTF. Here the CDR3 DNA reads TGTGCCAGTAGTCCCCGACAGGAGCTTGGCTACACCTTC.

The V call is TRBV11-3, the J call TRBJ2-5; weak D call: TRBD1 (6 bases). CDR1 is SGHNT and CDR2 is YENEEA in the germline V gene. CDR3 length equals 19 residues. Trimming left V 0 bases short and J 2 bases short, with 22 bases between. CDR3 DNA: TGTGCCAGCAGCTTAGATTTTAACACACCAGGGGCCCTACAAGAGACCCAGTACTTC. It translates to CASSLDFNTPGALQETQYF.

CDR3 DNA sequence: TGTGCCAGCAGTTTAAGGGACAGGGGGTTGTTCACCTTC. Protein: CASSLRDRGLFTF. This chain connects TRBV12-3 or TRBV12-4 to TRBJ1-2; 11 nucleotides align to TRBD1. This CDR3 has 13 amino acids. V trimming: 2 bases; J trimming: 13 bases; junction bases outside the gene matches: 6.

V gene TRBV21-1 combines with J gene TRBJ1-1; no DNA check was done on the table's D call, TRBD1. TRBV21-1 is termed a pseudogene. The CDR3 sequence is 14 residues long. The CDR3 coding sequence is TGTGCCAGCAGCAGCCGGGCCCAGGGGGCCGAAGCTTTCTTT. Translation: CASSSRAQGAEAFF.

This rearrangement joins TRBV11-3 to TRBJ2-7; D may be TRBD2 (5 bases). V lost 6 bases to trimming and J lost 1 base, with 13 bases between them. Germline lookup yields CDR1 SGHNT and CDR2 YENEEA. This CDR3 spans 14 amino acids. CDR3 bases: TGTGCCAGCAGTATTTCCGGGATTTCCTACGAGCAGTACTTC. It specifies CASSISGISYEQYF. Supplemented by reference TRBV11-3 and TRBJ2-7, the full variable domain reads EAGVVQSPRYKIIEKKQPVAFWCNPISGHNTLYWYLQNLGQGPELLIRYENEEAVDDSQLPKDRFSAERLKGVDSTLKIQPAELGDSAVYLCASSISGISYEQYFGPGTRLTVT.

The chain links TRBV29-1 to TRBJ2-3, with a weak D call TRBD1 (10 bases). CDR1 and CDR2 from the germline V gene are SQVTM and ANQGSEA. Between the trimmed V and J ends, which lost 4 bases and 5 bases, there was a span of 22 bases. The CDR3 is 16 residues long. The CDR3 loop reads CSVGQGAVAGVDTQYF. The DNA for the CDR3 is TGCAGCGTTGGACAGGGGGCGGTAGCGGGAGTAGATACGCAGTATTTT.

The CDR3 sequence is CASSPQQGVSAAFF. In nucleotides, the CDR3 is TGTGCCAGCAGCCCACAACAGGGCGTCTCAGCAGCTTTCTTT. V gene TRBV27 combines with J gene TRBJ1-1; the D gene is possibly TRBD1 (6 bases). The length of the CDR3 is 14 residues. The ends were cut back, 6 bases at V and 10 bases at J, with 21 bases in the middle. Germline values: CDR1 MNHEY, CDR2 SMNVEV (reference sequence).

The chain joins TRBV18 to TRBJ2-5; 8 bases fit TRBD1. Germline V lookup: CDR1 KGHSH, CDR2 LQKENI. The CDR3 is made up of 16 amino acids. Germline trimming cut 6 bases from V and 2 bases from J; bases unmatched to any gene: 11. The CDR3 DNA is TGTGCCAGCTCGCTCGGGGACAGGCAAAGACAAGAGACCCAGTACTTC. It yields the protein CASSLGDRQRQETQYF.

The chain employs TRBV30 and TRBJ2-6; 8 bases are a match to TRBD1. The V gene end was trimmed by 4 bases and the J gene end by 0 bases; junction bases not matched to a gene: 8. The germline V gene encodes CDR1 GTSNPN and CDR2 SVGIG (reference sequence). The CDR3 is 17 amino acids. The CDR3 DNA reads TGTGCCTGGACGACCAGGACAGGGATCTCTGGGGCCAACGTCCTGACTTTC. Protein product: CAWTTRTGISGANVLTF.

This clone was observed a single time. CDR3 region: CASSPNGGYQETQYF. CDR3 DNA sequence: TGCGCCAGCAGCCCCAATGGGGGCTACCAAGAGACCCAGTACTTC. This chain joins TRBV4-3 and TRBJ2-5; a possible D gene is TRBD1 (6 bases). The CDR3 has 15 amino acids. Between the trimmed V and J ends, which lost 4 bases and 0 bases, there was a span of 12 bases. Germline V gene sequence: CDR1 LGHNA, CDR2 YSLEER.

V is TRBV14 and J is TRBJ1-1; the D is unclear. V lost 1 base, J lost 4 bases, and 7 bases lay in between. Germline V gene lookup returns CDR1 SGHDN and CDR2 FVKESK. This CDR3 has 13 residues. The CDR3 reads CASSQGVVTEAFF. CDR3 DNA sequence: TGTGCCAGCAGCCAAGGAGTTGTCACTGAAGCTTTCTTT.

The J gene is TRBJ2-7, the V gene TRBV3-1 (or the pseudogene TRBV3-2), with TRBD1 matching 9 bases. Germline loops: CDR1 LGHDT, CDR2 YNNKEL (reference sequence). The V segment lost 4 bases and the J segment 3 bases; nucleotides outside the gene matches: 7. The CDR3 totals 15 residues. The CDR3 protein is CASSRTGTGYYEQYF. In nucleotides, the CDR3 is TGTGCCAGCAGCCGCACCGGGACAGGGTACTACGAGCAGTACTTC.